Listed here are 4 T cell receptor beta chains from one sample, sequenced in a study of blood T cell repertoires in COVID-19. Generated by immunoSEQ multiplex PCR, the TCRdb table keeps only in-frame clones and is missing some. The data show roughly 50,000 clones, just over 85% seen once. The sequencing sample was made of peripheral blood. The origin of the receptors is a man in his sixties or seventies with acute or convalescent COVID-19.

The chain recombines TRBV25-1 with TRBJ2-3, with 8 bases fitting TRBD2. The CDR3 runs to 16 residues. Germline V CDR1 and CDR2: MGHDK, SYGVNS. Germline trimming cut 5 bases from V and 3 bases from J; bases unmatched to any gene: 10. The chain's CDR3 is CASSSLQAGATDTQYF. CDR3 nucleotides: TGTGCCAGCAGTTCGCTTCAAGCGGGAGCGACAGATACGCAGTATTTT.

V and J are TRBV19 and TRBJ2-2; perhaps TRBD2 as D (7 bases). V was cut by 6 bases and J by 3 bases, with 20 bases left in between. CDR1 is LNHDA, CDR2 SQIVND, per germline (reference sequence). This CDR3 spans 17 amino acids. The CDR3 region is CASRPKSGGGDTGELFF. The CDR3 coding sequence is TGTGCCAGTAGACCCAAGTCGGGGGGCGGGGACACCGGGGAGCTGTTTTTT.

DNA for the CDR3: TGTGCCAGCAGCTTGTCCAGAAGCTCCTATAATTCACCCCTCCACTTT. It translates to CASSLSRSSYNSPLHF. The chain couples TRBV7-9 to TRBJ1-6; D is unclear. Deletions cut 3 bases from V and 0 bases from J, with 9 bases between. The CDR3 runs 16 residues. The germline gives CDR1 SEHNR, CDR2 FQNEAQ (reference sequence).

The rearrangement links TRBV24-1 to TRBJ2-5; TRBD1 matches 9 bases. The germline CDR1 and CDR2 sequences are KGHDR and SFDVKD. The CDR3 has 15 residues. V dropped 4 bases and J dropped 3; count of bases not matched to a gene: 5. The CDR3 protein is CATSEPGQGEETQYF. The CDR3 bases are TGTGCCACCAGTGAACCGGGACAGGGTGAAGAGACCCAGTACTTC.